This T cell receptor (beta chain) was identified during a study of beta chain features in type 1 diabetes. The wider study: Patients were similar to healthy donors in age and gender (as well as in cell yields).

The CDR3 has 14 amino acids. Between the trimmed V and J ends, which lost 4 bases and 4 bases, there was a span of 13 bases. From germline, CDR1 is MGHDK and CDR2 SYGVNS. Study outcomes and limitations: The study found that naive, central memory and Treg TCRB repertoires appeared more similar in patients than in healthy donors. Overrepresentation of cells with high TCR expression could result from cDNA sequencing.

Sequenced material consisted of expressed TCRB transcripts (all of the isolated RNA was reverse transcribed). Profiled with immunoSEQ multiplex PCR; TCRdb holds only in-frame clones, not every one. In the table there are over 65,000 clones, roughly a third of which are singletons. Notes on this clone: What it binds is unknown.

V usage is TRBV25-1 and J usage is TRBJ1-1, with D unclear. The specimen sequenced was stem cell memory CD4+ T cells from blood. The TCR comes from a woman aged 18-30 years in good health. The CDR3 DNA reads TGTGCCAGCAGTGCAGAATGGGGAGTCACTGAAGCTTTCTTT. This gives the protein CASSAEWGVTEAFF.